This T cell receptor (beta chain) was observed in a study of T cell responses to AZD1222 COVID-19 vaccine. Study outcomes and limitations: Spike-specific TCR breadth and depth both grew after two AZD1222 doses. Females made up more of the donors, who were largely white British, and clonal diversity may have come out too low. A reported finding is that nearly half of spike-specific TCRs target unmutated variant regions.

About this clone itself: Its antigen is still unknown.

Germline V gene data show CDR1 as MNHEY and CDR2 as SVGAGI. The CDR3 is 15 residues long. The germline V and J ends were trimmed by 0 bases and 3 bases, with 12 bases remaining between them. Assay used: immunoSEQ multiplex PCR; TCRdb lists only in-frame clones, some missing. The repertoire holds over 150,000 clones, with 75% to 95% as singletons. Sequencing used peripheral blood, obtained on day 0 of AZD1222 vaccination. V is TRBV6-5 and J is TRBJ2-7; possible D gene TRBD1, 6 bases. This TCR derives from an adult in good health. Here the CDR3 reads CASSYSNGRGYEQYF. The DNA of the CDR3 is TGTGCCAGCAGTTACTCGAACGGCAGGGGCTACGAGCAGTACTTC.